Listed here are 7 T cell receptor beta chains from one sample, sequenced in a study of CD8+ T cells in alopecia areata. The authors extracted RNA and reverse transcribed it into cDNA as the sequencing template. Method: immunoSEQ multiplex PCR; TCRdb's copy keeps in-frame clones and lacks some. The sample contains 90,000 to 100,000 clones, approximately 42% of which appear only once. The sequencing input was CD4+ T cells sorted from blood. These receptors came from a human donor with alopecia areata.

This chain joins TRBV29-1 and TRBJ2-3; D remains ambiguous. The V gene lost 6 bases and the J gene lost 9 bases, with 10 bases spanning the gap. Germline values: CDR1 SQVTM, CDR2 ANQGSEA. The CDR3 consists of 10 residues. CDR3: CSVTGTTQYF. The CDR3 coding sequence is TGCAGCGTAACCGGTACCACGCAGTATTTT.

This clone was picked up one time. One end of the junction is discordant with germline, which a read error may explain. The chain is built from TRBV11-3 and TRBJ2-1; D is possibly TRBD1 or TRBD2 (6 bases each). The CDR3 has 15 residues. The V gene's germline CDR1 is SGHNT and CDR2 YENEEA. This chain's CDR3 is CASSLGGTLYNEQFF. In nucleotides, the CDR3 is TGTGCCAGCAGTTTAGGGGGGACCCTCTACAATGAGCAGTTCTTC. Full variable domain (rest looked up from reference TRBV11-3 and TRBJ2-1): EAGVVQSPRYKIIEKKQPVAFWCNPISGHNTLYWYLQNLGQGPELLIRYENEEAVDDSQLPKDRFSAERLKGVDSTLKIQPAELGDSAVYLCASSLGGTLYNEQFFGPGTRLTVL.

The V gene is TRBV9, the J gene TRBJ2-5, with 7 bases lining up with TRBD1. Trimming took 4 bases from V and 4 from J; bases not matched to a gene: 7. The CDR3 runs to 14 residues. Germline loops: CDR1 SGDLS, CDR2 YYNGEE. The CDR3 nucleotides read TGTGCCAGCAGCCCGAGACAGGGTAGAGAGACCCAGTACTTC. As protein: CASSPRQGRETQYF.

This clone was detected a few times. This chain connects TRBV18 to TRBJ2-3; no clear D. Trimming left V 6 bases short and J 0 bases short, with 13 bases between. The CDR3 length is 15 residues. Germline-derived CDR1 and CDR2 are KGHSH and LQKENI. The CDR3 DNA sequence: TGTGCCAGCTCTACCAAGAAAGTAAGCACAGATACGCAGTATTTT. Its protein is CASSTKKVSTDTQYF.

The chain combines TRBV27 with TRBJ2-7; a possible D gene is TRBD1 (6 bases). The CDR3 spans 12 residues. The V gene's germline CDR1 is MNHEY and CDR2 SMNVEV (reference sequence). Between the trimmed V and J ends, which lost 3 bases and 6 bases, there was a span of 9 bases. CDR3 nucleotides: TGTGCCAGCAGTTTCGACAGGCGCGAGCAGTACTTC. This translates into CASSFDRREQYF.

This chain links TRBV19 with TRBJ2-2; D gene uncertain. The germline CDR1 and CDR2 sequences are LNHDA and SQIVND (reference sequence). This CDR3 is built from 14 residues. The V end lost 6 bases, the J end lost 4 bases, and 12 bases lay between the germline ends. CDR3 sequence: CASRPPTGTGELFF. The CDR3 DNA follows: TGTGCCAGTAGACCTCCGACGGGCACCGGGGAGCTGTTTTTT. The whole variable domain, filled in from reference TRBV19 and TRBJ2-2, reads DGGITQSPKYLFRKEGQNVTLSCEQNLNHDAMYWYRQDPGQGLRLIYYSQIVNDFQKGDIAEGYSVSREKKESFPLTVTSAQKNPTAFYLCASRPPTGTGELFFGEGSRLTVL.

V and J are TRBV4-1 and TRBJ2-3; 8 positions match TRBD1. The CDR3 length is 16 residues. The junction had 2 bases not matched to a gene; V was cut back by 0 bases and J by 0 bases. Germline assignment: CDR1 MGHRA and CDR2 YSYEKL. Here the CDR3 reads CASSQDQGASTDTQYF. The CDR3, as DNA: TGCGCCAGCAGCCAAGACCAGGGGGCAAGCACAGATACGCAGTATTTT.